The 18 T cell receptor beta chains below were found in one sample sequenced in a study of T cells in localized non-small cell lung cancer. Produced via immunoSEQ multiplex PCR; TCRdb's table is partial and in-frame only. The table includes approximately 31,000 clones, 85% to 90% detected once. This specimen was peripheral blood, taken before any cancer treatment. All receptors come from a female donor aged 60 or older with stage I lung adenocarcinoma.

V is TRBV6-1 and J is TRBJ2-1; perhaps TRBD2 as D (6 bases). Germline CDR1 MNHNS, CDR2 SASEGT. The CDR3 loop spans 14 amino acids. Trimming left V 4 bases short and J 7 bases short, with 14 bases between. CDR3 sequence (DNA): TGTGCCAGCAGTGTGGCGGGAATGGGGAATGAGCAGTTCTTC. This translates into CASSVAGMGNEQFF.

The gene calls are TRBV28 and TRBJ1-4; 9 bases line up with TRBD1. The CDR3 has 17 amino acids. After removal of 8 bases from V and 6 bases from J, the junction contained 16 bases not matched to a gene. Germline V gives CDR1 MDHEN, CDR2 SYDVKM. The CDR3 nucleotides read TGTGCCAGCCATTACGCGGGACAGGGATTAAGTGATGAAAAACTGTTTTTT. This sequence encodes CASHYAGQGLSDEKLFF.

The chain employs TRBV19 and TRBJ2-5; 7 bases map to TRBD2. With V trimmed by 3 bases and J by 5 bases, 6 bases remained unmatched. Germline CDR1 and CDR2: LNHDA and SQIVND (reference sequence). The CDR3 runs 14 residues. Written as DNA, the CDR3 is TGTGCCAGTAGTATGGGGGGGGTCTGGGAGACCCAGTACTTC. Protein: CASSMGGVWETQYF.

This chain connects TRBV4-1 to TRBJ2-1; weak D call: TRBD1 (5 bases). The CDR3 totals 17 residues. Germline CDR1 and CDR2: MGHRA and YSYEKL. V was cut by 1 base and J by 2 bases, with 15 bases left in between. CDR3 sequence (DNA): TGCGCCAGCAGCCAAGGGGGTGGTAGGGGCGCCTACAATGAGCAGTTCTTC. It is translated as CASSQGGGRGAYNEQFF.

V and J are TRBV15 and TRBJ2-1; 13 positions agree with TRBD2. Losses at the gene ends were 3 bases for V and 3 bases for J; bases not matched to a gene: 8. CDR3 size: 18 residues. Germline loops: CDR1 LNHNV, CDR2 YYDKDF (reference sequence). CDR3 sequence: CATSRTSGRFSGYNEQFF. CDR3 DNA: TGTGCCACCAGCAGGACTAGCGGGAGGTTTAGTGGCTACAATGAGCAGTTCTTC.

V gene TRBV18 combines with J gene TRBJ1-1; maybe TRBD1 (5 bases). Germline V gives CDR1 KGHSH, CDR2 LQKENI. This CDR3 is built from 16 residues. The V gene lost 4 bases and the J gene lost 1 base, with 16 bases spanning the gap. In DNA, the CDR3 is TGTGCCAGCTCACTAAGGGAGGCCACAGGGAACACTGAAGCTTTCTTT. The encoded protein is CASSLREATGNTEAFF.

This rearrangement joins TRBV15 to TRBJ1-1; D remains ambiguous. This CDR3 has 14 amino acids. Trimming pared 0 bases from V and 2 bases from J, leaving 7 bases between. Per germline, CDR1 LNHNV and CDR2 YYDKDF (reference sequence). CDR3 in amino acids: CATSRDRANTEAFF. The CDR3 coding sequence is TGTGCCACCAGCAGAGACCGGGCTAACACTGAAGCTTTCTTT.

The CDR3 protein is CSAGQGQPQHF. CDR3 coding DNA: TGCAGCGCGGGGCAGGGTCAGCCCCAGCATTTT. The chain recombines TRBV29-1 with TRBJ1-5; perhaps TRBD1 as D (5 bases). Per germline, CDR1 SQVTM and CDR2 ANQGSEA. There are 11 residues in the CDR3. The V and J ends lost 7 bases and 6 bases respectively, with 10 bases between them.

The chain recombines TRBV19 with TRBJ1-5; no clear D. CDR3 size: 14 residues. CDR1 is LNHDA and CDR2 is SQIVND in the germline V gene (reference sequence). Between the trimmed V and J ends, which lost 7 bases and 0 bases, there was a span of 10 bases. CDR3 loop: CASKAAYSNQPQHF. DNA for the CDR3: TGTGCCAGTAAGGCAGCATATAGCAATCAGCCCCAGCATTTT.

The genes are TRBV6-1 and TRBJ1-1; D unresolved. Trimming left V 4 bases short and J 0 bases short, with 9 bases between. The CDR3 runs to 14 residues. Germline values: CDR1 MNHNS, CDR2 SASEGT. The CDR3 coding sequence is TGTGCCAGCAGTGTGGGAGATATGAACACTGAAGCTTTCTTT. Residues: CASSVGDMNTEAFF.

V is TRBV4-1 and J is TRBJ1-2; no reliable D call. The CDR3 runs to 14 residues. V was pared by 1 base and J by 4 bases, with 10 bases between. Germline V CDR1 and CDR2: MGHRA, YSYEKL. The CDR3 region has the DNA TGCGCCAGCAGCCAAGGACCGCTCTCCTATGGCTACACCTTC. The encoded protein is CASSQGPLSYGYTF.

The V call is TRBV5-1, the J call TRBJ1-5; D is unresolved. Between the trimmed V and J ends, which lost 0 bases and 2 bases, there was a span of 3 bases. This CDR3 is 13 amino acids long. CDR1 is SGHRS and CDR2 is YFSETQ in the germline V gene. CDR3 DNA: TGCGCCAGCAGCTTGGCGGGCAATCAGCCCCAGCATTTT. Translation gives CASSLAGNQPQHF.

The V and J genes are TRBV7-9 and TRBJ2-2, with TRBD2 identical over 7 bases. V trimming: 7 bases; J trimming: 1 base; junction bases outside the gene matches: 3. CDR1 and CDR2 from the germline V gene are SEHNR and FQNEAQ (reference sequence). CDR3 length equals 14 residues. CDR3 in DNA: TGTGCCAGCACCACGGGGGGGAACACCGGGGAGCTGTTTTTT. Protein sequence: CASTTGGNTGELFF.

The chain couples TRBV30 to TRBJ2-1; D possibly corresponds to TRBD1 (6 bases). V was clipped by 3 bases and J by 6 bases, with 12 bases between them. Germline V gene sequence: CDR1 GTSNPN, CDR2 SVGIG (reference sequence). The CDR3 loop spans 13 amino acids. The CDR3 region is CAWSRGMTNEQFF. CDR3 DNA sequence: TGTGCCTGGAGCAGGGGAATGACCAATGAGCAGTTCTTC. Together with reference TRBV30 and TRBJ2-1, the CDR3 gives the full variable domain: SQTIHQWPATLVQPVGSPLSLECTVEGTSNPNLYWYRQAAGRGLQLLFYSVGIGQISSEVPQNLSASRPQDRQFILSSKKLLLSDSGFYLCAWSRGMTNEQFFGPGTRLTVL.

The chain's CDR3 is CASSSNGGGNEQFF. The CDR3 coding sequence is TGTGCCAGCAGTTCCAATGGAGGGGGTAATGAGCAGTTCTTC. The V call is TRBV6-5, the J call TRBJ2-1; perhaps D is TRBD1 or TRBD2 (6 bases each). The CDR3 totals 14 residues. Germline V CDR1 and CDR2: MNHEY, SVGAGI. Trimming left V 4 bases short and J 7 bases short, with 14 bases between.

This clone appeared a single time. The chain joins TRBV12-2 to TRBJ2-1. TRBV12-2 is a pseudogene locus. This CDR3 comprises 14 residues. The CDR3 spells CASRSLFVGNEQFF. CDR3 sequence (DNA): TGTGCAAGTCGCTCACTCTTTGTGGGCAATGAGCAGTTCTTC.

The chain is built from TRBV5-6 and TRBJ2-6; possibly TRBD1 for D (5 bases). This CDR3 has 14 amino acids. Germline V gene data show CDR1 as SGHDT and CDR2 as YYEEEE. V was trimmed by 3 bases and J by 2 bases, leaving 6 bases between them. The CDR3 DNA is TGTGCCAGCAGCTCCAGGGCTGGGGCCAACGTCCTGACTTTC. Translated: CASSSRAGANVLTF. The complete variable domain, with remaining parts taken from reference TRBV5-6 and TRBJ2-6, reads DAGVTQSPTHLIKTRGQQVTLRCSPKSGHDTVSWYQQALGQGPQFIFQYYEEEERQRGNFPDRFSGHQFPNYSSELNVNALLLGDSALYLCASSSRAGANVLTFGAGSRLTVL.

This chain connects TRBV6-6 to TRBJ1-2; D gene unclear. CDR3 size: 13 residues. Trimming shortened V by 8 bases and J by 5 bases, and 15 bases separated the two germline ends. From germline, CDR1 is MNHNY and CDR2 SVGAGI (reference sequence). The CDR3 sequence: CASHSTGGYGYTF. The CDR3 DNA sequence: TGTGCCAGCCATTCGACCGGAGGGTATGGCTACACCTTC.